This entry features one T cell receptor beta chain sequence. No cognate antigen has been identified for it. No base qualities exist here, and no much larger clone lies one base off it. The CDR3 measures 15 amino acids from cysteine to phenylalanine. This entry keeps only the CDR3 DNA: 45 bases, framed from base 1. The germline V gene sets CDR1 to SGHVS and CDR2 to FNYEAQ. The junction carries 11 bases between V and J, which are trimmed by 1 base and 4 bases respectively. The record originates from a study of human T cells and chemical hapten exposure (dated by TCRdb to 2020 to 2022). Notes on the research overall: For sensitization, 2% DPC in acetone was applied to a 2 cm by 2 cm area of upper inner arm skin. Patients additionally received weekly therapeutic DPC doses to the scalp throughout the approximately 25-week study period. Patch tests used Finn chambers with 0.01% DPC on the upper back, scored after 6 days by International Contact Dermatitis Research Group standards. The mostly female patient cohort included alopecia areata with under or over 50% scalp involvement, alopecia totalis and alopecia universalis. The libraries were sequenced as a pool, and the TCR yield per sample differed mostly because of small variations in library volumes within the pool. This study followed changes in the peripheral blood TCR repertoire in vivo during primary and secondary sensitization of alopecia patients to the hapten diphenylcyclopropenone (DPC). Patient blood was sampled pre-sensitization (week 0) and at 2, 6 and about 24 weeks after DPC sensitization. Blood for TCR sequencing was provided by twenty-nine alopecia patients at one to four time points (pre-sensitization, 2, 6 and 24 weeks).

The library was made by RACE. Sequencing instrument: NextSeq 500. During library preparation, unique molecular identifiers were attached to individual cDNA molecules so that TCRs could be counted in a quantitative, reproducible way. Each blood RNA sample was used to sequence both TCR alpha and TCR beta chains. Under the source paper's analysis protocol: The median number of TCRs per sample was around 100,000, ranging from about 23,224 to 690,600. V, J and CDR3 annotation of the TCR reads was carried out using the Decombinator software suite. For PS versus PT1 abundance plots, all samples were subsampled to the same number of TCRs (28,000). Expanded TCRs were defined as absent before sensitization and observed at least eight times at the 2-week time point. Starting from the raw public reads, TCRdb applied fastp trimming at Q25, assembled clones with MiXCR and retained in-frame beta chains. When rows share a CDR3 protein, they turn into one entry using the most common DNA and genes. The V and J calls come from TCRdb's annotation, not from the publication. The sample table shows around 250,000 distinct CDR3 sequences, and 7.5% to 10% are seen once. Clones ranked in the top ten supply over 2% of the sample.

Read against the paper, the sample's time point label means: pre-sensitization, week 0. The treatment or condition label on this specimen signifies: therapeutic diphenylcyclopropenone sensitization with weekly scalp DPC. At every patch-test visit, the blood draw took place before the patch test was put on. To be eligible, patients had to be aged 18 to 70, diagnosed with alopecia and judged suitable for DPC therapy, while pregnant patients were excluded. Total RNA was isolated from unfractionated whole blood collected in Tempus Blood RNA tubes. Summary of the overall study and its limitations: The number of TCRs above 1 in 1000 frequency did not change with DPC sensitization; there was no evidence of global repertoire structure alterations. Alopecia, a presumed autoimmune disease, was present in all patients, so the immune response of the patients might differ from that of healthy individuals. Repeated subsampling changed both the strength of the expansion versus patch-test correlation and the threshold at which that correlation became significant. Expanded TCRs formed significantly more large CDR3 similarity clusters than pre-sensitization or healthy control sets, consistent with antigen-driven responses. Patch test score was positively correlated with the number of PT1 expanded TCRs, with significance at thresholds 8, 16 and 32 but not at 4.

This clonotype was obtained from a woman aged 40-49 years with alopecia areata. Some clones in this sample may be carry-over from other donors' samples. Material: whole blood, obtained in connection with sensitization to the hapten diphenylcyclopropenone (DPC). Recombination linked TRBV7-6 to TRBJ1-5; no D gene is confidently identified. The CDR3 amino acid sequence is: CASSLEPGLNQPQHF. The DNA sequence reads TGTGCCAGCAGCTTAGAGCCCGGGCTAAATCAGCCCCAGCATTTT.